These 31 T cell receptor beta chains were all obtained from the same sample, sequenced in a study of blood T cell repertoires in COVID-19. Profiling relied on immunoSEQ multiplex PCR, and the TCRdb table lists in-frame clones only, not all of them. Altogether roughly 150,000 clones are present, 80% to 90% being singletons, with the ten largest covering approximately 19%. Material: peripheral blood. Receptors were obtained from an older woman who had recovered from COVID-19.

V is TRBV6-6 and J is TRBJ2-1, with 13 positions matching TRBD2. This CDR3 is 16 amino acids long. CDR1 is MNHNY, CDR2 SVGAGI, per germline (reference sequence). V shed 7 bases and J 4 bases; nucleotides not matched to a gene: 7. The CDR3 protein is CASTTSGGARYNEQFF. The CDR3 nucleotides are TGTGCCAGCACCACTAGCGGGGGGGCGAGGTACAATGAGCAGTTCTTC.

The genes are TRBV28 and TRBJ2-1; D is perhaps TRBD1 (6 bases). The V gene lost 8 bases and the J gene lost 2 bases, with 25 bases spanning the gap. This CDR3 comprises 18 residues. Germline V lookup: CDR1 MDHEN, CDR2 SYDVKM. CDR3 in amino acids: CASGWGQGPPHPYNEQFF. The CDR3 region has the DNA TGTGCCAGCGGCTGGGGTCAGGGGCCCCCCCACCCCTACAATGAGCAGTTCTTC.

This clone has only a few counts. The rearrangement links TRBV19 to TRBJ2-2, with a tentative D call TRBD1 (6 bases). The V and J ends lost 7 bases and 6 bases respectively, with 9 bases between them. Germline loops: CDR1 LNHDA, CDR2 SQIVND (reference sequence). This CDR3 has 12 residues. The CDR3: CASNKGAGELFF. CDR3 nucleotide sequence: TGTGCCAGTAATAAGGGGGCCGGGGAGCTGTTTTTT.

V usage is TRBV11-1 and J usage is TRBJ1-4; 7 bases are shared with TRBD1. Germline V gene sequence: CDR1 SGHAT, CDR2 FQDESV (reference sequence). With V trimmed by 5 bases and J by 0 bases, 3 bases remained unmatched. The CDR3 has 15 residues. The CDR3 coding sequence is TGTGCCAGCAGCGGTGGGACAGCAACTAATGAAAAACTGTTTTTT. Protein product: CASSGGTATNEKLFF.

The rearrangement links TRBV27 to TRBJ2-1; 14 bases align to TRBD2. J lost 6 bases, V lost 0 bases, and 1 base had no gene match. CDR3 length equals 16 residues. Germline V gives CDR1 MNHEY, CDR2 SMNVEV (reference sequence). CDR3 region: CASSLSGLAGANEQFF. CDR3 coding DNA: TGTGCCAGCAGTTTATCGGGACTAGCGGGGGCCAATGAGCAGTTCTTC.

This chain connects TRBV4-2 to TRBJ2-5, with 9 bases lining up with TRBD1. This CDR3 region has 19 residues. V was pared by 1 base and J by 5 bases, with 17 bases of the junction left unmatched. Per the germline V gene, CDR1 is LGHNA and CDR2 is YNFKEQ. The CDR3 is CASSQATPRTGETRETQYF. The CDR3 region has the DNA TGTGCCAGCAGCCAAGCCACTCCCCGGACAGGGGAGACTAGGGAGACCCAGTACTTC.

The V gene is TRBV6-5, the J gene TRBJ2-5, with D perhaps TRBD2 (5 bases). The CDR3 totals 11 residues. Germline CDR1 reads MNHEY; CDR2 reads SVGAGI. Trimming stripped 6 bases from V and 9 bases from J, with 11 bases between. The CDR3 loop is CASSSLGAQYF. CDR3 nucleotide sequence: TGTGCCAGCAGCAGCCTCGGGGCCCAGTACTTC.

This clone has ten or more counts. This chain connects TRBV6-2 or TRBV6-3 to TRBJ2-7, with 11 bases fitting TRBD2. CDR1 and CDR2 (germline): MNHEY, SVGEGT. The CDR3 runs 14 residues. The ends lost 2 bases at V and 4 bases at J; junction bases unmatched: 1. The CDR3 nucleotides read TGTGCCAGCAGTTACACTAGCGGGAGTTACGAGCAGTACTTC. Amino acids: CASSYTSGSYEQYF.

In DNA form, the CDR3 reads TGCGCCAGCAGCTTGGAGGGGGAGCAGTTCTTC. It codes for CASSLEGEQFF. The V gene is TRBV5-1, the J gene TRBJ2-1, with D tentatively TRBD1 (5 bases). From germline, CDR1 is SGHRS and CDR2 YFSETQ. The CDR3 contains 11 residues. V dropped 0 bases and J dropped 10 bases, with 5 bases sitting between them.

The chain carries TRBV29-1 and TRBJ2-7; a possible D gene is TRBD1 (6 bases). The ends were cut back, 6 bases at V and 3 bases at J, with 15 bases in the middle. CDR1 SQVTM and CDR2 ANQGSEA come from the germline V gene. The CDR3 covers 13 residues. The CDR3 spells CSVTQGTDYEQYF. CDR3 nucleotides: TGCAGCGTGACACAGGGTACGGACTACGAGCAGTACTTC.

This clone showed up just a few times. The chain employs TRBV10-3 and TRBJ2-1, with D possibly matching TRBD2 (5 bases). The CDR3 runs to 14 residues. Germline values: CDR1 ENHRY, CDR2 SYGVKD. Trimming stripped 2 bases from V and 10 bases from J, with 15 bases between. DNA for the CDR3: TGTGCCATCAGTGAGGGACTCCGGGGATGGGAGCAGTTCTTC. It specifies CAISEGLRGWEQFF.

The chain links TRBV3-1 (or the pseudogene TRBV3-2) to TRBJ2-3; 13 bases are a match to TRBD2. CDR1 and CDR2 (germline): LGHDT, YNNKEL (reference sequence). The CDR3 has 14 residues. The V segment lost 5 bases and the J segment 6 bases; nucleotides outside the gene matches: 2. The DNA for the CDR3 is TGTGCCAGCAGCGGACTAGCGGGGGAGGATACGCAGTATTTT. Amino acids: CASSGLAGEDTQYF.

The chain carries TRBV7-9 and TRBJ1-4; tentatively, D is TRBD1 (6 bases). V lost 5 bases and J lost 8, with 12 bases in between. The germline gives CDR1 SEHNR, CDR2 FQNEAQ (reference sequence). The length of the CDR3 is 13 residues. The CDR3 sequence is CASSPTGREKLFF. The CDR3 DNA sequence: TGTGCCAGCAGCCCTACAGGGAGAGAAAAACTGTTTTTT. Based on the CDR3 plus reference TRBV7-9 and TRBJ1-4, the full variable domain is DTGVSQNPRHKITKRGQNVTFRCDPISEHNRLYWYRQTLGQGPEFLTYFQNEAQLEKSRLLSDRFSAERPKGSFSTLEIQRTEQGDSAMYLCASSPTGREKLFFGSGTQLSVL.

The CDR3 loop is CASSTPAAETQYF. CDR3 sequence (DNA): TGTGCCAGCAGCACCCCGGCGGCAGAGACCCAGTACTTC. The chain is built from TRBV5-4 and TRBJ2-5, with D uncertain. V lost 4 bases and J lost 4, with 11 bases in between. This CDR3 spans 13 amino acids. The germline V gene has CDR1 SGHNT and CDR2 YYREEE (reference sequence).

The CDR3 loop reads CASSLGTHGAGELFF. For the CDR3, the DNA is TGCGCCAGCAGCTTGGGGACACATGGGGCCGGGGAGCTGTTTTTT. The rearrangement joins TRBV5-1 to TRBJ2-2, with D perhaps TRBD1 (5 bases). Germline CDR1 and CDR2: SGHRS and YFSETQ. There are 15 residues in the CDR3. Trimming removed 0 bases from V and 6 bases from J, with 12 bases in between.

The genes are TRBV6-5 and TRBJ2-1; D remains unclear. V was shortened by 10 bases and J by 6 bases, with 10 bases between the two germline ends. The CDR3 runs 11 residues. Germline values: CDR1 MNHEY, CDR2 SVGAGI. DNA of the CDR3: TGTGCCACCCTCCTTATCAATGAGCAGTTCTTC. Amino acids: CATLLINEQFF.

The gene calls are TRBV2 and TRBJ2-7; a weak D match, TRBD1 (6 bases). The CDR3 sequence is 14 residues long. CDR1 SNHLY and CDR2 FYNNEI come from the germline V gene. V lost 8 bases and J lost 0, with 14 bases in between. The CDR3: CASSRGGFSYEQYF. As DNA, the CDR3 is TGTGCCAGCTCCCGAGGGGGATTCTCCTACGAGCAGTACTTC.

V and J are TRBV7-6 and TRBJ1-1; D unclear. Germline V gene sequence: CDR1 SGHVS, CDR2 FNYEAQ. CDR3 length equals 13 residues. V lost 1 base and J 11 bases, leaving 14 bases between the germline ends. The CDR3 loop reads CASSLGGPAGAFF. The CDR3 DNA follows: TGTGCCAGCAGCTTAGGAGGACCAGCGGGGGCTTTCTTT. Using reference TRBV7-6 and TRBJ1-1 for the parts outside the CDR3, the full variable domain is GAGVSQSPRYKVTKRGQDVALRCDPISGHVSLYWYRQALGQGPEFLTYFNYEAQQDKSGLPNDRFSAERPEGSISTLTIQRTEQRDSAMYRCASSLGGPAGAFFGQGTRLTVV.

The table lists this clone with a few counts. The chain carries TRBV7-2 and TRBJ1-1; D is perhaps TRBD1 (6 bases). The CDR3 contains 16 residues. Looked up from germline, CDR1 is SGHTA and CDR2 is FQGNSA. V lost 3 bases to trimming and J lost 4 bases, with 18 bases between them. CDR3 residues: CASSFLGGQYRTEAFF. The CDR3 DNA reads as TGTGCCAGCAGCTTTCTCGGCGGACAGTATCGCACTGAAGCTTTCTTT.

The chain joins TRBV18 to TRBJ2-2; TRBD1 might be the D (5 bases). V was pared by 0 bases and J by 2 bases, with 10 bases between. CDR3 size: 16 residues. Per germline, CDR1 KGHSH and CDR2 LQKENI. Here the CDR3 DNA reads TGTGCCAGCTCACCACCCGGCAGGACAAACACCGGGGAGCTGTTTTTT. It encodes CASSPPGRTNTGELFF.

The chain is built from TRBV3-1 (or the pseudogene TRBV3-2) and TRBJ2-7; tentatively, D is TRBD2 (6 bases). The germline gives CDR1 LGHDT, CDR2 YNNKEL (reference sequence). Trimming took 4 bases from V and 5 from J, leaving 12 bases between them. This CDR3 spans 13 amino acids. CDR3 nucleotide sequence: TGTGCCAGCAGCCGGGCAGCGGGCGACGAGCAGTACTTC. Translating gives CASSRAAGDEQYF.

The chain joins TRBV27 to TRBJ2-3; tentatively, D is TRBD2 (5 bases). The CDR3 has 17 amino acids. Germline V CDR1 and CDR2: MNHEY, SMNVEV (reference sequence). The ends were cut back, 6 bases at V and 1 base at J, with 20 bases in the middle. The CDR3 nucleotides read TGTGCCAGCAGCCACCTAGCCGGGTTCCGAGGCACAGATACGCAGTATTTT. Protein product: CASSHLAGFRGTDTQYF.

The V call is TRBV2, the J call TRBJ2-1; tentatively, D is TRBD1 (6 bases). In germline, CDR1 is SNHLY, CDR2 FYNNEI. CDR3 length equals 14 residues. The V end was cut by 6 bases, the J end by 9 bases, with 18 bases between. CDR3 region: CASRGAPGEGEQFF. The CDR3 DNA is TGTGCCAGCAGGGGGGCCCCCGGGGAAGGTGAGCAGTTCTTC.

This chain links TRBV5-1 with TRBJ2-1, with 15 bases aligning to TRBD2. The V segment lost 4 bases and the J segment 4 bases; nucleotides outside the gene matches: 9. The CDR3 is 18 amino acids. Germline CDR1 reads SGHRS; CDR2 reads YFSETQ. The CDR3 coding sequence is TGCGCCAGCAGCCCCGGACTAGCGGGGGGGCCGGGATACAATGAGCAGTTCTTC. Its translation: CASSPGLAGGPGYNEQFF.

Only one count was recorded for this clone. The chain joins TRBV7-2 to TRBJ1-1; D gene ambiguous. Trimming shortened V by 5 bases and J by 5 bases, and 15 bases separated the two germline ends. The CDR3 spans 14 residues. The V gene's germline CDR1 is SGHTA and CDR2 FQGNSA. CDR3 region: CASSPQVGRTEAFF. The CDR3, as DNA: TGTGCCAGCAGCCCTCAGGTGGGGAGGACTGAAGCTTTCTTT. Drawing the rest from reference TRBV7-2 and TRBJ1-1, the complete variable domain is GAGVSQSPSNKVTEKGKDVELRCDPISGHTALYWYRQSLGQGLEFLIYFQGNSAPDKSGLPSDRFSAERTGGSVSTLTIQRTQQEDSAVYLCASSPQVGRTEAFFGQGTRLTVV.

The chain has TRBV11-2 and TRBJ1-1; D ambiguous. Deletions cut 0 bases from V and 2 bases from J, with 10 bases between. This CDR3 is built from 15 residues. Germline lookup yields CDR1 SGHAT and CDR2 FQNNGV. CDR3 in DNA: TGTGCCAGCAGCTTAGATGTGGCATCAAACACTGAAGCTTTCTTT. This sequence encodes CASSLDVASNTEAFF.

The chain combines TRBV5-1 with TRBJ2-7; D remains unclear. V was clipped by 7 bases and J by 0 bases, with 11 bases between them. The CDR3 sequence is 13 residues long. CDR1 is SGHRS, CDR2 YFSETQ, per germline. The CDR3 DNA follows: TGCGCCAGCGCTCCTGGCCTCTCCTACGAGCAGTACTTC. It yields the protein CASAPGLSYEQYF.

The V call is TRBV6-5, the J call TRBJ2-7; D perhaps matches TRBD1 (5 bases). This CDR3 contains 16 residues. Germline V gives CDR1 MNHEY, CDR2 SVGAGI. The V and J ends lost 0 bases and 4 bases respectively, with 16 bases between them. The CDR3 sequence: CASSYSMGWTLYEQYF. For the CDR3, the DNA is TGTGCCAGCAGTTACTCGATGGGCTGGACATTGTACGAGCAGTACTTC.

The V gene is TRBV29-1, the J gene TRBJ2-3, with TRBD1 matching 9 bases. The CDR3 runs to 15 residues. The V segment lost 3 bases and the J segment 2 bases; nucleotides outside the gene matches: 6. Germline CDR1 and CDR2: SQVTM and ANQGSEA. The CDR3 spells CSVDLGQGPTDTQYF. CDR3 nucleotide sequence: TGCAGCGTTGATTTGGGACAGGGACCCACAGATACGCAGTATTTT.

CDR3 DNA sequence: TGTGCCAGCAGCCCGGATGGGACGGGGGTGGGCACTGAAGCTTTCTTT. Protein: CASSPDGTGVGTEAFF. V and J are TRBV9 and TRBJ1-1; D perhaps matches TRBD1 (5 bases). From germline, CDR1 is SGDLS and CDR2 YYNGEE. This CDR3 is 16 amino acids long. Trimming took off 4 bases at V and 4 bases at J, with 20 bases between the two ends.

The chain couples TRBV12-3 or TRBV12-4 to TRBJ1-2; D unclear. Trimming pared 1 base from V and 5 bases from J, leaving 5 bases between. The CDR3 consists of 12 residues. The CDR3 coding sequence is TGTGCCAGCAGTTTAGTTCGGTATGGCTACACCTTC. It codes for CASSLVRYGYTF.